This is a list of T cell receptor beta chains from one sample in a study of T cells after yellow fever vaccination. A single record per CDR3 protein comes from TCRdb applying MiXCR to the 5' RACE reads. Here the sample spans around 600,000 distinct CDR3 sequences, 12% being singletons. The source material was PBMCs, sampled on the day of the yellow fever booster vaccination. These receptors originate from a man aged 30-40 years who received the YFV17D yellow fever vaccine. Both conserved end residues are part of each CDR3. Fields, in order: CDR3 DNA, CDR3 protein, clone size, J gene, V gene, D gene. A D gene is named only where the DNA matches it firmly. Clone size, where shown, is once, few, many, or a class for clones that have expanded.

TGTGCCAGCAGCTTAGCGGGGCAGGCCCGTGAGACCCAGTACTTC | CASSLAGQARETQYF | few | TRBJ2-5 | TRBV7-2 | NA
TGTGCCAGCAGCCCCTTTGCGGTACAGGGAAAACTGTTTTTT | CASSPFAVQGKLFF | few | TRBJ1-4 | TRBV3-1 | NA
TGTGCCAGCAGCTTAGATCCGGATACCTACAATGAGCAGTTCTTC | CASSLDPDTYNEQFF | many | TRBJ2-1 | TRBV7-2 | NA
TGTGCCATCAGTGGGGGCCCGAACTACGAGCAGTACTTC | CAISGGPNYEQYF | NA | TRBJ2-7 | TRBV10-3 | NA
TGTGCCAGCAGTCACCGGACTACCCTCTATGAGCAGTTCTTC | CASSHRTTLYEQFF | NA | TRBJ2-1 | TRBV6-2/TRBV6-3 | NA
TGTGCCACCAGTGACAACCGACCAACCAAGGAGACCCAGTACTTC | CATSDNRPTKETQYF | few | TRBJ2-5 | TRBV24-1 | NA
TGTGCCAGCAGCCACCCAGCCGCGGGAGACTACGAGCAGTACTTC | CASSHPAAGDYEQYF | NA | TRBJ2-7 | TRBV3-1 | TRBD2
TGTGCCTGGAGCACCCTTCGGGGTGATGAGCAGTTCTTC | CAWSTLRGDEQFF | few | TRBJ2-1 | TRBV30 | NA
TGCTGCGCTAGAGATCGTCGGCCGATCGCGCCCGGGGAGCTGTTTTTT | CCARDRRPIAPGELFF | NA | TRBJ2-2 | TRBV20-1 | NA
TGTGCCAGCAGCGCTGGAGAGGGCCTGGGAGAGACCCAGTACTTC | CASSAGEGLGETQYF | NA | TRBJ2-5 | TRBV12-3/TRBV12-4 | NA
TGCAGCGTTGTGGCGGTCAATGAGCAGTTCTTC | CSVVAVNEQFF | NA | TRBJ2-1 | TRBV29-1 | NA
TGTGCCACCAGCAGACAGGGGGGGACCTATGGCTACACCTTC | CATSRQGGTYGYTF | NA | TRBJ1-2 | TRBV15 | TRBD1
TGTGCCAGCAGCCCATTGGGGGGACAGGTGGACGAGCAGTACTTC | CASSPLGGQVDEQYF | NA | TRBJ2-7 | TRBV7-2 | TRBD1
TGTGCCAGCGCAACCAAACAGGGGAGCAATCAGCCCCAGCATTTT | CASATKQGSNQPQHF | few | TRBJ1-5 | TRBV6-5 | TRBD1
TGCGCCAGCAGCATGGGCGGACAGGGGGCCGAGGAGCAGTACTTC | CASSMGGQGAEEQYF | NA | TRBJ2-7 | TRBV5-1 | TRBD1
TGTGCCAGCGCAGGAATGACAGGGTTCTACGAGCAGTACTTC | CASAGMTGFYEQYF | few | TRBJ2-7 | TRBV25-1 | TRBD1
TGTGCCAGCAGCGACCCGGGACAGGGAAAAGCGACTGAAGCTTTCTTT | CASSDPGQGKATEAFF | NA | TRBJ1-1 | TRBV7-9 | TRBD1
TGTGCCTGGCGACTGGTTGGGAGGGGGCGGGAGCAGTTCTTC | CAWRLVGRGREQFF | few | TRBJ2-1 | TRBV30 | NA
TGTGCCAGCAGCCAAGATCTAAAGGCATATGGCTACACCTTC | CASSQDLKAYGYTF | NA | TRBJ1-2 | TRBV4-2 | NA
TGTGCCAGCAGCTTAGATTTCTCGAGACTCCGAGGACACGAGCAGTACTTC | CASSLDFSRLRGHEQYF | NA | TRBJ2-7 | TRBV11-2 | NA
TGCAGCGTTGACGGGGGGGAAGATACGCAGTATTTT | CSVDGGEDTQYF | many | TRBJ2-3 | TRBV29-1 | TRBD2
TGTGCCAGCAGGTCCGGGACAGCTCTAACCGAGCAGTACTTC | CASRSGTALTEQYF | NA | TRBJ2-7 | TRBV28 | TRBD1
TGCAGTGCGGGAGCCGGGAACACTGAAGCTTTCTTT | CSAGAGNTEAFF | NA | TRBJ1-1 | TRBV20-1 | NA
TGCAGTGCTAGCAAGGCAGGGGGCACCTCACCCCTCCACTTT | CSASKAGGTSPLHF | few | TRBJ1-6 | TRBV20-1 | TRBD1
TGCAGTGCTAGTGACCTGGGATACACCGGGGAGCTGTTTTTT | CSASDLGYTGELFF | few | TRBJ2-2 | TRBV20-1 | NA
TGCAGTGCTAGAGTGGCTAGCGGGAGGAGTGAGCAGTTCTTC | CSARVASGRSEQFF | many | TRBJ2-1 | TRBV20-1 | TRBD2
TGCGCCAGCAGCCAAGATCCCGGGACTAGCTCTTTCGGGGAGCTGTTTTTT | CASSQDPGTSSFGELFF | few | TRBJ2-2 | TRBV4-3 | TRBD2
TGCGCCAGCAGCCAAGATTTAGCCTTCGCGGGATGGTGGTTCTTC | CASSQDLAFAGWWFF | few | TRBJ2-1 | TRBV4-3 | NA
TGCAGTGCCCCTGGGACTAGGAAATACAATGAGCAGTTCTTC | CSAPGTRKYNEQFF | few | TRBJ2-1 | TRBV20-1 | TRBD2
TGCAGTGCTAGGCCAGGGAAAGAGACCCAGTACTTC | CSARPGKETQYF | NA | TRBJ2-5 | TRBV20-1 | NA
TGCAGTGCTAGAGATCGGGAGCGGGAGGGCAGAACCTACAATGAGCAGTTCTTC | CSARDREREGRTYNEQFF | NA | TRBJ2-1 | TRBV20-1 | TRBD2
TGTGCCAGCAGTTCGGATGACCGTGAGCAGTTCTTC | CASSSDDREQFF | NA | TRBJ2-1 | TRBV6-6 | NA
TGTGCCAGCAGTTTACGTACTAGCACGAACTTC | CASSLRTSTNF | NA | TRBJ2-7 | TRBV28 | NA
TGTGCCAGCAGCTTGGTTGACCTGAGCTCTGGAAACACCATATATTTT | CASSLVDLSSGNTIYF | many | TRBJ1-3 | TRBV7-2 | NA
TGTGCCAGCAGTTTGGAGGTTAGCGTCACAGATACGCAGTATTTT | CASSLEVSVTDTQYF | few | TRBJ2-3 | TRBV12-3/TRBV12-4 | NA
TGCGCCAGCAGCTTGATTTACAATGAGCAGTTCTTC | CASSLIYNEQFF | many | TRBJ2-1 | TRBV5-1 | NA
TGTGCCAGCAGCGTAGCAGGTAGCGGGAGAGGCCTCCAAGAGACCCAGTACTTC | CASSVAGSGRGLQETQYF | NA | TRBJ2-5 | TRBV9 | TRBD2
TGTGCCAGCAGCCCAATGTCAGATACGCAGTATTTT | CASSPMSDTQYF | few | TRBJ2-3 | TRBV6-6 | NA
TGTGCCAGCAGCCAATTTCTAGCGGGAGCCAAAAACATTCAGTACTTC | CASSQFLAGAKNIQYF | many | TRBJ2-4 | TRBV14 | TRBD2